One sample yielded the 28 T cell receptor beta chains listed below, sequenced in a study of T-cell memory formation after mild COVID-19. TCRdb re-called the 5' RACE reads with MiXCR, one entry per CDR3 protein. The data show around 530,000 distinct CDR3 sequences, with less than 25% seen just once and under 8.5% held by the top ten. The sequenced material came from PBMCs or a T cell subset sorted from them (not recorded which). Receptors were obtained from an adult woman who had mild COVID-19 (a few samples of this study predate the infection). Cell type and time point are not known.

This chain connects TRBV27 to TRBJ2-5, with D perhaps matching TRBD1 (6 bases). The CDR3 consists of 14 residues. Germline CDR1 MNHEY, CDR2 SMNVEV (reference sequence). Trimming took 5 bases from V and 2 from J, leaving 12 bases between them. CDR3 sequence (DNA): TGTGCCAGCAGTAAAAGGGACACGCAAGAGACCCAGTACTTC. Protein sequence: CASSKRDTQETQYF.

This clonotype was counted only a few times. The chain has TRBV20-1 and TRBJ2-1; 7 bases are a match to TRBD1. Trimming removed 3 bases from V and 0 bases from J; junction bases left unmatched: 8. This CDR3 is built from 16 residues. CDR1 and CDR2 from the germline V gene are DFQATT and SNEGSKA (reference sequence). The CDR3 loop reads CSARALGDSSYNEQFF. The CDR3 nucleotides are TGCAGTGCTAGGGCCCTAGGGGACAGCTCCTACAATGAGCAGTTCTTC.

The sample holds a few counts of this clonotype. V gene TRBV12-3 or TRBV12-4 combines with J gene TRBJ2-7; no clear D gene. V dropped 2 bases and J dropped 7 bases, with 9 bases sitting between them. This CDR3 spans 12 amino acids. The CDR3 is CASSLTRPEQYF. The CDR3 DNA reads TGTGCCAGCAGTTTAACCCGGCCAGAGCAGTACTTC.

This clonotype was detected a few times. V and J are TRBV12-3 or TRBV12-4 and TRBJ1-2; 7 positions match TRBD1. This CDR3 comprises 14 residues. With 6 bases clipped from V and 6 bases from J, the junction kept 10 bases outside the gene matches. In DNA, the CDR3 is TGTGCCAGCAGGCCTGACAGGGCGGACGATGGCTACACCTTC. Its translation is CASRPDRADDGYTF.

V usage is TRBV12-3 or TRBV12-4 and J usage is TRBJ1-6; D is undetermined. Trimming stripped 3 bases from V and 13 bases from J, with 19 bases between. This CDR3 spans 15 amino acids. In DNA form, the CDR3 reads TGTGCCAGCAGTTTTTCCGGCGCGGTATTGGAGCCCCTCCACTTT. Translated: CASSFSGAVLEPLHF.

This clonotype was recorded a few times. CDR3 residues: CASSLDPGGTGEQYF. The CDR3 DNA is TGTGCCAGCAGCCTCGACCCGGGGGGGACTGGGGAGCAGTACTTC. The genes are TRBV3-1 and TRBJ2-7, with 8 positions matching TRBD2. V lost 4 bases, J lost 7 bases, and 12 bases stayed unmatched. Germline values: CDR1 LGHDT, CDR2 YNNKEL (reference sequence). The CDR3 runs 15 residues.

The chain is built from TRBV30 and TRBJ1-4; a weak D match, TRBD1 (5 bases). Germline V CDR1 and CDR2: GTSNPN, SVGIG (reference sequence). The V end was cut by 1 base, the J end by 8 bases, with 11 bases between. This CDR3 is built from 13 residues. The CDR3 here is CAWSEGPSEKLFF. The CDR3 DNA sequence: TGTGCCTGGAGTGAGGGGCCGTCCGAAAAACTGTTTTTT.

This clonotype was seen only a few times. The chain carries TRBV12-3 or TRBV12-4 and TRBJ2-5; TRBD1 matches at 8 bases. V trimming: 3 bases; J trimming: 3 bases; junction bases outside the gene matches: 9. There are 16 residues in the CDR3. The CDR3 loop reads CASSLQFGTGEETQYF. CDR3 bases: TGTGCCAGCAGTTTGCAATTTGGGACAGGAGAAGAGACCCAGTACTTC.

The rearrangement joins TRBV9 to TRBJ1-1; 7 bases map to TRBD1. Germline lookup yields CDR1 SGDLS and CDR2 YYNGEE. J lost 1 base, V lost 3 bases, and 9 bases had no gene match. The CDR3 runs to 16 residues. CDR3 DNA sequence: TGTGCCAGCAGCGCCGGAGACAGGGCTGGGAACACTGAAGCTTTCTTT. It codes for CASSAGDRAGNTEAFF.

This chain uses TRBV3-1 with TRBJ2-7; D not resolved. Germline loops: CDR1 LGHDT, CDR2 YNNKEL (reference sequence). Between the trimmed V and J ends, which lost 8 bases and 0 bases, there was a span of 5 bases. The CDR3 sequence is 11 residues long. DNA of the CDR3: TGTGCCAGCGCCGGCTCCTACGAGCAGTACTTC. It codes for CASAGSYEQYF.

This clonotype has more than one count but fewer than ten. The chain links TRBV5-1 to TRBJ1-2; D remains unclear. The CDR3 spans 13 residues. Trimming took off 2 bases at V and 3 bases at J, with 8 bases between the two ends. Germline CDR1 SGHRS, CDR2 YFSETQ. Here the CDR3 reads CASSFFPDYGYTF. The CDR3 DNA reads TGCGCCAGCAGCTTTTTCCCGGACTATGGCTACACCTTC.

This clonotype was seen a handful of times. The V call is TRBV5-1, the J call TRBJ2-7; D is unresolved. V gave up 4 bases and J gave up 2 bases, with 13 bases separating them. The CDR3 sequence is 14 residues long. Germline V gives CDR1 SGHRS, CDR2 YFSETQ. The CDR3 DNA reads as TGCGCCAGCAGCGGCCGGACCTCGACCTACGAGCAGTACTTC. Protein: CASSGRTSTYEQYF.

The J gene is TRBJ2-7, the V gene TRBV4-3, with TRBD2 identical over 9 bases. The junction had 7 bases not matched to a gene; V was cut back by 2 bases and J by 2 bases. The germline V gene encodes CDR1 LGHNA and CDR2 YSLEER. There are 16 residues in the CDR3. CDR3 DNA: TGCGCCAGCAGCCAAACGCCGACTAGCGGTCCCTACGAGCAGTACTTC. It codes for CASSQTPTSGPYEQYF.

This clonotype was observed a handful of times. This sequence joins TRBV7-8 and TRBJ2-1; D unresolved. CDR1 is SGHVS and CDR2 is FQNEAQ in the germline V gene. Trimming pared 3 bases from V and 2 bases from J, leaving 20 bases between. This CDR3 contains 18 residues. CDR3 sequence: CASSLGTPRTVTYNEQFF. The CDR3 DNA sequence: TGTGCCAGCAGCTTGGGAACTCCCCGGACGGTCACCTACAATGAGCAGTTCTTC. The full variable domain, with the rest looked up from reference TRBV7-8 and TRBJ2-1, is GAGVSQSPRYKVAKRGQDVALRCDPISGHVSLFWYQQALGQGPEFLTYFQNEAQLDKSGLPSDRFFAERPEGSVSTLKIQRTQQEDSAVYLCASSLGTPRTVTYNEQFFGPGTRLTVL.

The chain links TRBV13 to TRBJ2-2; 7 bases align to TRBD1. The CDR3 loop spans 15 amino acids. Germline-derived CDR1 and CDR2 are PRHDT and FYEKMQ (reference sequence). Unmatched junction bases numbered 8, after V lost 4 bases and J lost 6 bases. CDR3 protein: CASSSHDRDPGELFF. CDR3 bases: TGTGCCAGCAGCTCGCACGACAGGGACCCCGGGGAGCTGTTTTTT.

V and J are TRBV27 and TRBJ1-6; D call uncertain. The CDR3 spans 12 residues. Between the trimmed V and J ends, which lost 3 bases and 8 bases, there was a span of 5 bases. Per germline, CDR1 MNHEY and CDR2 SMNVEV (reference sequence). CDR3 residues: CASSFSDSPLHF. DNA of the CDR3: TGTGCCAGCAGTTTTAGTGATTCACCCCTCCACTTT.

The sample holds a few counts of this clonotype. This chain connects TRBV19 to TRBJ2-3; 8 positions agree with TRBD2. The CDR3 length is 17 residues. Germline lookup yields CDR1 LNHDA and CDR2 SQIVND (reference sequence). The V gene end was trimmed by 7 bases and the J gene end by 4 bases; junction bases not matched to a gene: 16. The CDR3 DNA sequence: TGTGCCAGTAACAGTAGGAGCGGGAGCGGGGGCGCAGATACGCAGTATTTT. It specifies CASNSRSGSGGADTQYF.

This chain connects TRBV4-3 to TRBJ2-3; D call uncertain. Trimming removed 0 bases from V and 2 bases from J, with 15 bases in between. CDR1 and CDR2 (germline): LGHNA, YSLEER. This CDR3 has 17 amino acids. Here the CDR3 reads CASSQESDPRFTDTQYF. The CDR3, as DNA: TGCGCCAGCAGCCAAGAGAGCGATCCGCGATTCACAGATACGCAGTATTTT.

This clonotype was detected a few times. This chain connects TRBV19 to TRBJ1-2; D call uncertain. V lost 2 bases to trimming and J lost 6 bases, with 10 bases between them. This CDR3 is 13 amino acids long. Germline V lookup: CDR1 LNHDA, CDR2 SQIVND (reference sequence). CDR3 DNA sequence: TGTGCCAGTAGTATAAAGGTTGCCGATGGCTACACCTTC. Its protein is CASSIKVADGYTF.

This clonotype has just a few counts. V and J are TRBV5-6 and TRBJ2-7; 7 bases line up with TRBD2. Germline V gene lookup returns CDR1 SGHDT and CDR2 YYEEEE. CDR3 length equals 15 residues. The J segment lost 2 bases and the V segment lost 1 base, leaving 6 bases of the junction unmatched. CDR3 nucleotides: TGTGCCAGCAGCTTGAGCGGGGCCCGAACCTACGAGCAGTACTTC. Translating gives CASSLSGARTYEQYF.

This clonotype was found a few times. This chain connects TRBV5-1 to TRBJ2-5, with TRBD2 identical over 9 bases. The V gene's germline CDR1 is SGHRS and CDR2 YFSETQ. The CDR3 has 16 amino acids. The J segment lost 5 bases and the V segment lost 1 base, leaving 9 bases of the junction unmatched. The CDR3 reads CASSLTAGGPSETQYF. In nucleotides, the CDR3 is TGCGCCAGCAGCTTGACCGCGGGAGGGCCCTCGGAGACCCAGTACTTC.

The chain links TRBV4-3 to TRBJ2-2; D gene ambiguous. The CDR3 length is 18 residues. Trimming removed 0 bases from V and 5 bases from J, with 19 bases in between. Germline assignment: CDR1 LGHNA and CDR2 YSLEER. CDR3 region: CASSQEGRDSLRTGELFF. The CDR3 nucleotides are TGCGCCAGCAGCCAAGAAGGTAGAGACTCCCTGAGGACCGGGGAGCTGTTTTTT.

This clonotype was counted once. The chain carries TRBV5-1 and TRBJ2-3; 15 bases line up with TRBD2. Germline-derived CDR1 and CDR2 are SGHRS and YFSETQ. Trimming at V came to 0 bases and at J to 0 bases, leaving 5 bases not matched to a gene. CDR3 length equals 19 residues. The CDR3 nucleotides read TGCGCCAGCAGCTTGGCCGGGACTAGCGGGAGGTATAGCACAGATACGCAGTATTTT. Translated: CASSLAGTSGRYSTDTQYF.

CDR3 residues: CASSPNGYPLFF. The CDR3 DNA reads TGTGCCAGCAGTCCCAACGGTTATCCCCTGTTTTTT. This chain joins TRBV12-3 or TRBV12-4 and TRBJ1-4; D gene uncertain. Between the trimmed V and J ends, which lost 5 bases and 14 bases, there was a span of 15 bases. The CDR3 spans 12 residues.

In this sample, this clonotype turned up a few times. V usage is TRBV19 and J usage is TRBJ1-2, with unresolved D. Trimming took off 2 bases at V and 6 bases at J, with 13 bases between the two ends. Germline V gene lookup returns CDR1 LNHDA and CDR2 SQIVND (reference sequence). The CDR3 consists of 14 residues. CDR3 region: CASSIPTRRDGYTF. CDR3 in DNA: TGTGCCAGTAGTATACCCACACGGAGGGATGGCTACACCTTC. The full variable domain, with the rest looked up from reference TRBV19 and TRBJ1-2, is DGGITQSPKYLFRKEGQNVTLSCEQNLNHDAMYWYRQDPGQGLRLIYYSQIVNDFQKGDIAEGYSVSREKKESFPLTVTSAQKNPTAFYLCASSIPTRRDGYTFGSGTRLTVV.

This clonotype was detected only a few times. The chain is built from TRBV19 and TRBJ2-5; the match to TRBD2 covers 8 bases. The ends lost 6 bases at V and 1 base at J; junction bases unmatched: 1. The length of the CDR3 is 13 residues. Germline assignment: CDR1 LNHDA and CDR2 SQIVND (reference sequence). CDR3 coding DNA: TGTGCCAGTAGCGGGGGGGCCCAAGAGACCCAGTACTTC. Translating it yields CASSGGAQETQYF.

This clonotype was seen only a few times. The chain has TRBV4-1 and TRBJ2-7; perhaps TRBD2 as D (6 bases). In germline, CDR1 is MGHRA, CDR2 YSYEKL. V was pared by 3 bases and J by 2 bases, with 8 bases between. The CDR3 runs 13 residues. CDR3 loop: CASSHGTPYEQYF. The CDR3 region has the DNA TGCGCCAGCAGCCACGGGACTCCCTACGAGCAGTACTTC.

The CDR3 DNA reads as TGTGCCAGCAGCTTAAGCGGGAGCGGGACCCAGTACTTC. Translated: CASSLSGSGTQYF. This chain joins TRBV7-9 and TRBJ2-5; 8 bases align to TRBD2. V trimming: 2 bases; J trimming: 7 bases; junction bases outside the gene matches: 3. The CDR3 loop spans 13 amino acids. CDR1 is SEHNR and CDR2 is FQNEAQ in the germline V gene (reference sequence).